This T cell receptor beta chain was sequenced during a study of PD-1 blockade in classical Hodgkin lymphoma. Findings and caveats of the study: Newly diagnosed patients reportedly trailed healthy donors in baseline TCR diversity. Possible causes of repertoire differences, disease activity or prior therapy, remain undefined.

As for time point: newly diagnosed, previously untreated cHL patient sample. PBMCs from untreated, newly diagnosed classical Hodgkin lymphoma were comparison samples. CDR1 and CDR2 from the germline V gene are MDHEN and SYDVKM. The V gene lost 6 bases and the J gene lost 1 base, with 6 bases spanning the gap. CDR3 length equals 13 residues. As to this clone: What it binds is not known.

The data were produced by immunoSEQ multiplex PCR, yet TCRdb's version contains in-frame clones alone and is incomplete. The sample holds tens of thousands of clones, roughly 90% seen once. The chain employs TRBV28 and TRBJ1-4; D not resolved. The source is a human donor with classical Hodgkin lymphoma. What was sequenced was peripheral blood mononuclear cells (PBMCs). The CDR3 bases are TGTGCCAGCAGGTCAGAAACTAATGAAAAACTGTTTTTT. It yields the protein CASRSETNEKLFF.